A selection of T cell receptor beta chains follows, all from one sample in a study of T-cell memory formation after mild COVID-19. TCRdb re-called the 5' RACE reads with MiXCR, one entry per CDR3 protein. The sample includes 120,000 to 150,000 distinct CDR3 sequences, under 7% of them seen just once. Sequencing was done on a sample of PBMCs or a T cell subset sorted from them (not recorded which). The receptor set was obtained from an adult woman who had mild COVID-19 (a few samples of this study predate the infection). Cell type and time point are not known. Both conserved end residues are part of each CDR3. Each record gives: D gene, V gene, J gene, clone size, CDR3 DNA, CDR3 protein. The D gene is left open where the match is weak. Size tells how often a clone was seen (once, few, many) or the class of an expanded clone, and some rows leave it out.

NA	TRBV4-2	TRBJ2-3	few	TGTGCCAGCAGCCAAGAGACCGACAACACAGATACGCAGTATTTT	CASSQETDNTDTQYF
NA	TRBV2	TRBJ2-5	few	TGTGCCAGCAGTGACGATCGGATGGAGACCCAGTACTTC	CASSDDRMETQYF
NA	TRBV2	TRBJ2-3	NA	TGTGCCAGCATCATGGGGCAGGTGGGGCCAGATACGCAGTATTTT	CASIMGQVGPDTQYF
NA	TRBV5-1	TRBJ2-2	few	TGCGCCAGCAGCTTGGACAGGGTCACCGGGGAGCTGTTTTTT	CASSLDRVTGELFF
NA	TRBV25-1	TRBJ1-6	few	TGTGCCAGCAGCCCTGCGGGGGGTCATTCACCCCTCCACTTT	CASSPAGGHSPLHF
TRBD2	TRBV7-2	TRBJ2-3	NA	TGTGCCAGCAGCTCCATATGGATAGCGGGGGGCGGTGACACAGATACGCAGTATTTT	CASSSIWIAGGGDTDTQYF
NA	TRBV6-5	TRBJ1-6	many	TGTGCCAGCACCTGGGCGACGAGCTCCTATAATTCACCCCTCCACTTT	CASTWATSSYNSPLHF
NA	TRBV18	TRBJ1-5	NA	TGTGCCAGCTCACCACAGGGGCAAACCAATCAGCCCCAGCATTTT	CASSPQGQTNQPQHF
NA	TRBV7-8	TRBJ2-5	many	TGTGCCAGCAGCACCGGGGACACCAAAGAGACCCAGTACTTC	CASSTGDTKETQYF
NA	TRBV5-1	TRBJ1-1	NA	TGCGCCAGCAGCTTAACAGGGAAACCGGACACTGAAGCTTTCTTT	CASSLTGKPDTEAFF
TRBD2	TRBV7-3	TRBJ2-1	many	TGTGCCAGCAGCCCAGCTGGCGGGGGGGCCGGGTATGAGCAGTTCTTC	CASSPAGGGAGYEQFF
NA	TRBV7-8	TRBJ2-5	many	TGTGCCAGCAGAACGACAGGGTGGAGGGCCCAGTACTTC	CASRTTGWRAQYF
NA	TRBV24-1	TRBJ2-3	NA	TGTGCCACCTCAATAAACCCGACTAGGTCGCGCACAGATACGCAGTATTTT	CATSINPTRSRTDTQYF
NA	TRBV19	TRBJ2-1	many	TGTGCCAGTAGGGAGATACACGAGGGCCTGCACAATGAGCAGTTCTTC	CASREIHEGLHNEQFF
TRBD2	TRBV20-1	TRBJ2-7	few	TGCAGTGCTAGAGACGCGACTAGCGGGAGCAAATACGAGCAGTACTTC	CSARDATSGSKYEQYF
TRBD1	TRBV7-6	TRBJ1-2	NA	TGTGCCAGCAGCTTAGGCGGGACAGACGGAGCAGGCTACACCTTC	CASSLGGTDGAGYTF
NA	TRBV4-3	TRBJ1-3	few	TGCGCCAGCAGCCAGGGATACCGGGAGACTGGAAACACCATATATTTT	CASSQGYRETGNTIYF
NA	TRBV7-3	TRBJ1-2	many	TGTGCCAGCAGCAACCGGACGGGCTGGAGTGGAGGCTACACCTTC	CASSNRTGWSGGYTF
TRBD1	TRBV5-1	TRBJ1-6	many	TGCGCCAGCAGCTTGGAGACAGGGGGCGAGAGTAATTCACCCCTCCACTTT	CASSLETGGESNSPLHF
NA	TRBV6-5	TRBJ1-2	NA	TGTGCCAGCAGTTACGCACAGGCCGCCTTCTATGGCTACACCTTC	CASSYAQAAFYGYTF
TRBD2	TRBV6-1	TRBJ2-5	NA	TGTGCCAGCAGTGACGGGCGGGGGGGCCTTCCAGAGACCCAGTACTTC	CASSDGRGGLPETQYF
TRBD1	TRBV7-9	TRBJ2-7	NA	TGTGCCGCAAACGCCGGGACAGGGTCCTACGAGCAGTACTTC	CAANAGTGSYEQYF
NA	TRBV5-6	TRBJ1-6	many	TGTGCCAGCAGCTTGAATGTCTTGTCACCCCTCCACTTT	CASSLNVLSPLHF
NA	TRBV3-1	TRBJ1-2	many	TGTGCCAGCAGCCTAGGGGATTCCGGAATATTGTACCATGGCTACACCTTC	CASSLGDSGILYHGYTF
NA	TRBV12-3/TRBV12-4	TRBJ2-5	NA	TGTGCCAGCAGTCCCCGCTCCAAAGGGACCCAGTACTTC	CASSPRSKGTQYF